This T cell receptor (beta chain) was sequenced during a study of T cell responses to AZD1222 COVID-19 vaccine. General study points: Sampled repertoires all dated from after the peak T cell response. Two AZD1222 administrations were followed by greater Spike-specific TCR breadth and depth. Donors skewed white British and female; clonal diversity was possibly underestimated.

Only in-frame clones appear in the TCRdb table, and some are missing; sequencing was by immunoSEQ multiplex PCR. The sample lists 45,000 to 55,000 clones; 70% to 85% were seen once. Germline V gene data show CDR1 as WSHSY and CDR2 as SAAADI. This CDR3 comprises 12 residues. The V and J ends lost 6 bases and 8 bases respectively, with 11 bases between them. A remark on this clone: Antigen unknown.

Sequenced material: peripheral blood, taken on day 0 of MenACWY control vaccination. The receptor comes from an adult in good health. V usage is TRBV10-2 and J usage is TRBJ2-4, with no clear D. CDR3 amino acids: CASRGRRDIQYF. The CDR3 DNA follows: TGCGCCAGCAGGGGCCGTCGGGACATTCAGTACTTC.